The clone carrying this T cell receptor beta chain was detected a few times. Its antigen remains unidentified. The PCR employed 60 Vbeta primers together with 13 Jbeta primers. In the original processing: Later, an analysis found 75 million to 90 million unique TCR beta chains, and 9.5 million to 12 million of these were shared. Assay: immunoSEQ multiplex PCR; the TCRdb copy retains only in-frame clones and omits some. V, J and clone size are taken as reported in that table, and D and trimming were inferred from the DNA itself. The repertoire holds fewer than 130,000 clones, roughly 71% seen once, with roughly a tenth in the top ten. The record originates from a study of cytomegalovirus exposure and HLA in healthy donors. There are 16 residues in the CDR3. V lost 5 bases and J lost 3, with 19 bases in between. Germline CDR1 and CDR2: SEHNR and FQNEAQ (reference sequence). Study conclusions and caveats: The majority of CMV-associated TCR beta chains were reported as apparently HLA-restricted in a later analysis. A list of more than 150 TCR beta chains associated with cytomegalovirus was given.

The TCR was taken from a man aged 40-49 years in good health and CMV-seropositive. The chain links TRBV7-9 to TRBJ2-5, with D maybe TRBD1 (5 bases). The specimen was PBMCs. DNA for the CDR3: TGTGCCAGCAGCCCCTGGTCTCTAGGGGCCGAAGAGACCCAGTACTTC. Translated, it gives CASSPWSLGAEETQYF. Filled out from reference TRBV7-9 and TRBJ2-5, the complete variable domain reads DTGVSQNPRHKITKRGQNVTFRCDPISEHNRLYWYRQTLGQGPEFLTYFQNEAQLEKSRLLSDRFSAERPKGSFSTLEIQRTEQGDSAMYLCASSPWSLGAEETQYFGPGTRLLVL.